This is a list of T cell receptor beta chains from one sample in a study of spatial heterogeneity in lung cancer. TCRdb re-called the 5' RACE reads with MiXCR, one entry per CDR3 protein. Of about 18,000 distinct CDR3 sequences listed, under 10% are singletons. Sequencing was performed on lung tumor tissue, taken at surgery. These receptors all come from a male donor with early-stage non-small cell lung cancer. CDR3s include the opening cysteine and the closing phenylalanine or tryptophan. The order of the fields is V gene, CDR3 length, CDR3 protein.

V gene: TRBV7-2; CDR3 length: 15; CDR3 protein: CASSLQELSNQPQHF
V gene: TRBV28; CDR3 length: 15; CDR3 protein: CASSLWGTNTGELFF
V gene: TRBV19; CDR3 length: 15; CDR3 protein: CASSLLASTYNEQFF
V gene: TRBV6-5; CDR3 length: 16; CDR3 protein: CASSYGRGQGTDTQYF
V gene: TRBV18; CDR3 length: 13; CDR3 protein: CASSPRGGETQYF
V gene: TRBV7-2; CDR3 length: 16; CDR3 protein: CASSLTSGGAKGELFF
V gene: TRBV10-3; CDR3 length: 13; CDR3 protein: CAIGQRETDTQYF
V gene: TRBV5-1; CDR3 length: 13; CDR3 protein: CASSWTLNTEAFF
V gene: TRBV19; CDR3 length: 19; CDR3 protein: CASSRSGLAGISGANVLTF
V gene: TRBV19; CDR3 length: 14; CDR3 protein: CASKDRVGNQPQHF
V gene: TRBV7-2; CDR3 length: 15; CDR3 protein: CASSLPSGGRGEQFF
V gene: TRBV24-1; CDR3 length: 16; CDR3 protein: CATSDPHGGAVNEQFF
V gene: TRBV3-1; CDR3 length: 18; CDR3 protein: CASSRSGQGAISGNTIYF
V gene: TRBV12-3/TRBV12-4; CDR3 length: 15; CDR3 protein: CASSTGLAGYDEQFF
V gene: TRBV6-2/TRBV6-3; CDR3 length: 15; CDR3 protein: CASSYPGTETYEQYF
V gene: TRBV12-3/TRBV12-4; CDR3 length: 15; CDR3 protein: CASSPLGQKNTEAFF
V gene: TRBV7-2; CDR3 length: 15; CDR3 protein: CASSWGLAVTDTQYF
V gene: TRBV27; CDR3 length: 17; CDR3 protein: CASSPGQGKPIGKTQYF
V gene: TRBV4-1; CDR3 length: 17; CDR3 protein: CASSPGQGRAWGYGYTF
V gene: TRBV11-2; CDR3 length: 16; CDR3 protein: CASSQQVAGGWDTQYF
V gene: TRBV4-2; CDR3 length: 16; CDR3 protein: CASSQETGGINYEQYF
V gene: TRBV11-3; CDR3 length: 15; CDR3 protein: CASSFGQGVNYEQYF
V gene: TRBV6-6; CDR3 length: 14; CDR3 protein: CASSNRQMNTEAFF
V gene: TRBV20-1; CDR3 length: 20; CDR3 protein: CSARAVWVSGQGDFGEKLFF
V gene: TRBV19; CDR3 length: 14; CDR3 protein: CASSISVRGAQAFF
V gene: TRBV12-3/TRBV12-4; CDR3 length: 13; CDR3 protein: CASSLYRQETQYF
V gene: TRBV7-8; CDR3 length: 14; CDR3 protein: CASSLSGGGNTIYF
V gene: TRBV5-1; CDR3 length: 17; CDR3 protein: CASSLVGQGASGETQYF
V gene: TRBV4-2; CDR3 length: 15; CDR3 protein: CASSQGDAGADTQYF
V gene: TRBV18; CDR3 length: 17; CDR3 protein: CASSPPYSLGGANVLTF
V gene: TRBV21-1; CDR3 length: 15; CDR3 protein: CASSKEGDSRQPQHF
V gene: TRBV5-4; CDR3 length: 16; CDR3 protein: CASSPMGRDGTNEQFF
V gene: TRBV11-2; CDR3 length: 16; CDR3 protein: CASSPTPQGANSPLHF
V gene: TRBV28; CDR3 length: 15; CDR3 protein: CASMGPGQGAGEQYF
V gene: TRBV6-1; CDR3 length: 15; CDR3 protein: CASSVAGTANYGYTF
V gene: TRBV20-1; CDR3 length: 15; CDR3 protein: CSANPDAREMDEQYF
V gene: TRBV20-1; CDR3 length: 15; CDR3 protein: CSARTLAASYNEQFF
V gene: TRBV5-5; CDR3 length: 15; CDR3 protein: CASSLKGTVNTEAFF
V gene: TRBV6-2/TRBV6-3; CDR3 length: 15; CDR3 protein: CASSLLIRRHTEAFF
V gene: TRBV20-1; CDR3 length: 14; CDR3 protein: CSAREPWDGNTIYF
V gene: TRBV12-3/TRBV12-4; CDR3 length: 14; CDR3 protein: CASSLAAGRNGYTF
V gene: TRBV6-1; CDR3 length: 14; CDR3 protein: CASSEQGNAYEQYF
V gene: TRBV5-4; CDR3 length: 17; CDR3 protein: CASSLLLAGGSYNEQFF
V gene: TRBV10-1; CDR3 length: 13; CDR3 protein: CASSLLGTGLFTF
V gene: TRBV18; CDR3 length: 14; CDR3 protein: CASHPGQGSYEQYF